The 32 T cell receptor beta chains listed next were all sequenced from one sample in a study of blood T cells in healthy people across ages. Alongside a J-beta primer mix, a sample-barcoded 5' primer served in a second PCR lasting roughly 7 to 11 cycles. In TCRdb, the 5' RACE reads were re-called with MiXCR into one record per CDR3 protein. The data contain about 840,000 distinct CDR3 sequences, 25% to 30% of them seen just once; the ten biggest clones take up roughly a tenth. The data were also submitted as part of a second study, on T cells of mothers and their children.

Input material: blood. Source of these receptors: a woman in her forties in good health.

The chain couples TRBV3-1 to TRBJ2-5; tentatively, D is TRBD2 (5 bases). Germline loops: CDR1 LGHDT, CDR2 YNNKEL (reference sequence). The V and J ends lost 0 bases and 4 bases respectively, with 21 bases between them. The CDR3 loop spans 18 amino acids. The DNA for the CDR3 is TGTGCCAGCAGCCAAGAAGCGGTCACTCACCAAGCCAGAGAGACCCAGTACTTC. Its translation: CASSQEAVTHQARETQYF.

The gene calls are TRBV7-9 and TRBJ2-3, with 8 bases that match TRBD2. The CDR3 consists of 16 residues. V dropped 4 bases and J dropped 0; count of bases not matched to a gene: 6. Germline V lookup: CDR1 SEHNR, CDR2 FQNEAQ (reference sequence). The CDR3: CASSSIAGPSTDTQYF. CDR3 coding DNA: TGTGCCAGCAGCTCTATAGCGGGGCCAAGCACAGATACGCAGTATTTT. Together with reference TRBV7-9 and TRBJ2-3, the CDR3 gives the full variable domain: DTGVSQNPRHKITKRGQNVTFRCDPISEHNRLYWYRQTLGQGPEFLTYFQNEAQLEKSRLLSDRFSAERPKGSFSTLEIQRTEQGDSAMYLCASSSIAGPSTDTQYFGPGTRLTVL.

V usage is TRBV18 and J usage is TRBJ2-5; a weak D match, TRBD2 (6 bases). Trimming pared 1 base from V and 5 bases from J, leaving 11 bases between. Germline V gene data show CDR1 as KGHSH and CDR2 as LQKENI. The CDR3 runs 14 residues. The CDR3: CASSPRLGEETQYF. The CDR3 bases are TGTGCCAGCTCACCACGACTAGGGGAGGAGACCCAGTACTTC.

This rearrangement joins TRBV29-1 to TRBJ2-5; weak D call: TRBD2 (7 bases). The CDR3 sequence is 13 residues long. Germline assignment: CDR1 SQVTM and CDR2 ANQGSEA. V dropped 8 bases and J dropped 5 bases, with 18 bases sitting between them. CDR3 loop: CSTGRGRGETQYF. CDR3 DNA: TGCAGCACGGGACGGGGGAGGGGGGAGACCCAGTACTTC.

Concerning this clonotype: A read error may be the cause here, since a much bigger clone is one base away. This chain connects TRBV7-9 to TRBJ1-1, with D possibly TRBD1 on 5 matching bases. Germline V gene lookup returns CDR1 SEHNR and CDR2 FQNEAQ (reference sequence). This CDR3 contains 15 residues. DNA of the CDR3: TGTGTCAGCAGCTCGCGCCAGGGCCGCAACACTGAAGCTTTCTTT. It specifies CVSSSRQGRNTEAFF.

The chain carries TRBV6-2 or TRBV6-3 and TRBJ1-5, with D perhaps matching TRBD1 (5 bases). The V and J ends lost 6 bases and 4 bases respectively, with 16 bases between them. The CDR3 has 15 residues. Germline-derived CDR1 and CDR2 are MNHEY and SVGEGT. The CDR3 sequence: CASSQDGAQNQPQHF. DNA for the CDR3: TGTGCCAGCAGCCAAGACGGGGCTCAGAATCAGCCCCAGCATTTT.

This clonotype came up a few times. This rearrangement joins TRBV29-1 to TRBJ1-5; a possible D gene is TRBD1 (6 bases). Trimming left V 4 bases short and J 0 bases short, with 13 bases between. There are 15 residues in the CDR3. Germline V gene data show CDR1 as SQVTM and CDR2 as ANQGSEA. CDR3 coding DNA: TGCAGCGTTGCCATCACGACAGGTAGCAATCAGCCCCAGCATTTT. Its protein is CSVAITTGSNQPQHF.

The chain couples TRBV7-2 to TRBJ2-7; 7 bases map to TRBD1. Germline V gene data show CDR1 as SGHTA and CDR2 as FQGNSA. The ends lost 5 bases at V and 6 bases at J; junction bases unmatched: 16. CDR3 length: 16 amino acids. In nucleotides, the CDR3 is TGTGCCAGCAGCAGAGGGACAGTTGGGCGGCTTTCCGAGCAGTACTTC. This sequence encodes CASSRGTVGRLSEQYF.

This clonotype came up a few times. The chain combines TRBV7-3 with TRBJ2-1, with D unclear. The germline gives CDR1 SGHTA, CDR2 FQGTGA. V was cut by 2 bases and J by 5 bases, with 7 bases left in between. The CDR3 extends over 13 amino acids. CDR3 coding DNA: TGTGCCAGCAGCTTAGTTCAGAACAATGAGCAGTTCTTC. This encodes CASSLVQNNEQFF.

This clonotype showed up many times. The J gene is TRBJ2-1, the V gene TRBV12-3 or TRBV12-4; unclear D gene. Trimming left V 6 bases short and J 5 bases short, with 8 bases between. CDR3 size: 12 residues. CDR3 region: CASSPFDNEQFF. The CDR3 DNA sequence: TGTGCCAGCAGCCCGTTCGACAATGAGCAGTTCTTC.

The chain is built from TRBV4-3 and TRBJ1-2; D perhaps matches TRBD1 (6 bases). Trimming took off 4 bases at V and 4 bases at J, with 25 bases between the two ends. Germline lookup yields CDR1 LGHNA and CDR2 YSLEER. The CDR3 spans 18 residues. This chain's CDR3 is CASSPSRDKTGTFYGYTF. The CDR3 nucleotides are TGCGCCAGCAGCCCAAGTAGGGATAAGACAGGCACCTTCTATGGCTACACCTTC.

The chain couples TRBV27 to TRBJ2-3; TRBD2 agrees at 9 bases. The CDR3 extends over 16 amino acids. V trimming: 2 bases; J trimming: 4 bases; junction bases outside the gene matches: 7. The germline V gene has CDR1 MNHEY and CDR2 SMNVEV (reference sequence). The CDR3 region is CASSLMAGGISDTQYF. The CDR3 DNA follows: TGTGCCAGCAGTTTAATGGCGGGGGGGATCTCAGATACGCAGTATTTT.

Regarding this clonotype: Possible read error: a much larger clone is one base away. The chain has TRBV7-2 and TRBJ2-1, with 13 bases aligning to TRBD2. This CDR3 spans 15 amino acids. Germline lookup yields CDR1 SGHTA and CDR2 FQGNSA. In DNA, the CDR3 is TGTGTCAGCAGCTTAGCACGGACTAGCGGGGGTGAGCAGTTCTTC. Translation gives CVSSLARTSGGEQFF.

This clonotype was picked up many times. V gene TRBV6-2 or TRBV6-3 combines with J gene TRBJ1-2, with TRBD1 matching 9 bases. V was clipped by 6 bases and J by 4 bases; unmatched bases: 6. Germline V gives CDR1 MNHEY, CDR2 SVGEGT. The CDR3 length is 14 residues. DNA for the CDR3: TGTGCCAGCAGAGGGACAGGGACTGGCTATGGCTACACCTTC. This translates into CASRGTGTGYGYTF.

The chain joins TRBV6-1 to TRBJ1-1; possibly TRBD1 for D (6 bases). Germline V CDR1 and CDR2: MNHNS, SASEGT. The length of the CDR3 is 13 residues. V gave up 3 bases and J gave up 11 bases, with 16 bases separating them. The CDR3 DNA sequence: TGTGCCAGCAGTGAGAAGACAGGAGCTGTGGCTTTCTTT. It specifies CASSEKTGAVAFF.

As to this clonotype: Possible read error: a much larger clone is one base away. This CDR3 is CASSLVGGGQPQHF. For the CDR3, the DNA is TGTGCCAGCAGCTTAGTAGGGGGCGGTCAGCCCCAGCATTTT. The chain carries TRBV7-9 and TRBJ1-5, with 7 positions matching TRBD1. This CDR3 comprises 14 residues. The V gene end was trimmed by 1 base and the J gene end by 6 bases; junction bases not matched to a gene: 3. Germline V gene data show CDR1 as SEHNR and CDR2 as FQNEAQ (reference sequence).

This clonotype was seen many times. This chain joins TRBV2 and TRBJ2-3; D not certain. This CDR3 has 14 amino acids. Germline-derived CDR1 and CDR2 are SNHLY and FYNNEI. The V gene lost 7 bases and the J gene lost 1 base, with 12 bases spanning the gap. CDR3 protein: CASNGFLRTDTQYF. Written as DNA, the CDR3 is TGTGCCAGCAACGGATTTCTTCGCACAGATACGCAGTATTTT.

This chain connects TRBV25-1 to TRBJ2-6, with TRBD1 as a possible D gene (5 bases). The ends were cut back, 7 bases at V and 2 bases at J, with 15 bases in the middle. This CDR3 spans 16 amino acids. Germline lookup yields CDR1 MGHDK and CDR2 SYGVNS. The CDR3 bases are TGTGCCAGCATAGGCAGGGATATCGCTGGGGCCAACGTCCTGACTTTC. As protein: CASIGRDIAGANVLTF.

The sample holds many counts of this clonotype. This sequence joins TRBV7-2 and TRBJ2-7, with D perhaps matching TRBD1 (6 bases). V shed 6 bases and J shed 6 bases, with 18 bases lying between them. CDR1 and CDR2 from the germline V gene are SGHTA and FQGNSA. This CDR3 is built from 14 residues. This chain's CDR3 is CASRPTGAPGEQYF. The DNA of the CDR3 is TGTGCCAGCAGACCGACAGGCGCCCCGGGCGAGCAGTACTTC.

This clonotype was picked up a small number of times. The chain has TRBV7-9 and TRBJ1-2; weak D call: TRBD1 (6 bases). Trimming took 1 base from V and 3 from J, leaving 9 bases between them. Germline values: CDR1 SEHNR, CDR2 FQNEAQ (reference sequence). This CDR3 is 14 amino acids long. The CDR3 DNA reads TGTGCCAGCAGCTTAGGACAGGCCTACTATGGCTACACCTTC. It codes for CASSLGQAYYGYTF. Combining the CDR3 with reference TRBV7-9 and TRBJ1-2 gives the whole variable domain DTGVSQNPRHKITKRGQNVTFRCDPISEHNRLYWYRQTLGQGPEFLTYFQNEAQLEKSRLLSDRFSAERPKGSFSTLEIQRTEQGDSAMYLCASSLGQAYYGYTFGSGTRLTVV.

This clonotype was recorded many times. The chain combines TRBV7-2 with TRBJ2-1; the match to TRBD2 covers 13 bases. The germline gives CDR1 SGHTA, CDR2 FQGNSA. The CDR3 sequence is 16 residues long. V trimming: 5 bases; J trimming: 2 bases; junction bases outside the gene matches: 3. CDR3 protein: CASSTSGGATYNEQFF. The DNA for the CDR3 is TGTGCCAGCAGCACTAGCGGGGGGGCCACCTACAATGAGCAGTTCTTC.

This clonotype was counted at least ten times. A read error may account for a junction end that differs from germline. The V gene is TRBV5-1, the J gene TRBJ2-7; TRBD1 is a possible D gene (6 bases). Germline-derived CDR1 and CDR2 are SGHRS and YFSETQ. The CDR3 runs to 11 residues. Here the CDR3 DNA reads TGTGCCAGCTCGTCACAGGGAGAGCAGTACTTC. Translation: CASSSQGEQYF.

This clonotype has a count of ten or more. The V gene is TRBV28, the J gene TRBJ2-7; 7 bases match TRBD2. Germline loops: CDR1 MDHEN, CDR2 SYDVKM. V trimming: 4 bases; J trimming: 3 bases; junction bases outside the gene matches: 6. The CDR3 is made up of 14 amino acids. Here the CDR3 DNA reads TGTGCCAGCAGTTCCAGCGGGGCCTACTACGAGCAGTACTTC. This codes for CASSSSGAYYEQYF.

This rearrangement joins TRBV9 to TRBJ1-2; D is possibly TRBD1 (5 bases). The germline CDR1 and CDR2 sequences are SGDLS and YYNGEE. V shed 4 bases and J shed 7 bases, with 17 bases lying between them. The CDR3 consists of 14 residues. The CDR3 is CASSSFPGRGGYTF. The CDR3 DNA reads as TGTGCCAGCAGCTCATTCCCGGGTAGGGGTGGCTACACCTTC.

The J gene is TRBJ2-7, the V gene TRBV20-1, with D perhaps TRBD2 (6 bases). The ends were cut back, 3 bases at V and 0 bases at J, with 21 bases in the middle. Looked up from germline, CDR1 is DFQATT and CDR2 is SNEGSKA (reference sequence). The CDR3 sequence is 17 residues long. The CDR3 sequence is CSASPPMGGISSYEQYF. DNA for the CDR3: TGCAGTGCTAGCCCTCCTATGGGGGGAATTAGCTCCTACGAGCAGTACTTC.

This clonotype was found a few times. The chain employs TRBV9 and TRBJ1-2; D uncertain. Germline CDR1 and CDR2: SGDLS and YYNGEE. Trimming removed 1 base at V and 8 bases at J, with 21 bases between. The CDR3 has 16 residues. The CDR3 here is CASSVFGVGNLEGYTF. CDR3 nucleotide sequence: TGTGCCAGCAGCGTATTTGGGGTCGGGAATCTAGAAGGCTACACCTTC.

This sequence joins TRBV20-1 and TRBJ2-7, with D unclear. The CDR3 is 10 residues long. The germline V gene has CDR1 DFQATT and CDR2 SNEGSKA (reference sequence). V lost 1 base, J lost 7 bases, and 5 bases lay in between. As DNA, the CDR3 is TGCAGTGCTAGAGTCCATGAGCAGTACTTC. Its translation: CSARVHEQYF.

The chain uses TRBV5-1 and TRBJ1-6, with 8 bases identical to TRBD1. The V segment lost 5 bases and the J segment 2 bases; nucleotides outside the gene matches: 9. The CDR3 totals 17 residues. Germline CDR1 is SGHRS and CDR2 is YFSETQ. CDR3 sequence (DNA): TGCGCCAGCAGAGGAGACAGGGGAGAAACCTATAATTCACCCCTCCACTTT. Translating gives CASRGDRGETYNSPLHF.

The sample holds many counts of this clonotype. The chain recombines TRBV29-1 with TRBJ1-2; no reliable D call. Trimming pared 2 bases from V and 5 bases from J, leaving 6 bases between. This CDR3 has 11 amino acids. Germline V gives CDR1 SQVTM, CDR2 ANQGSEA. The CDR3 coding sequence is TGCAGCGTTGAATTGGGGTATGGCTACACCTTC. It codes for CSVELGYGYTF.

This clonotype was picked up many times. The rearrangement joins TRBV20-1 to TRBJ2-1, with a possible D match to TRBD2 (5 bases). Germline values: CDR1 DFQATT, CDR2 SNEGSKA (reference sequence). This CDR3 contains 15 residues. Between the trimmed V and J ends, which lost 2 bases and 5 bases, there was a span of 16 bases. CDR3 nucleotide sequence: TGCAGTGCTAGATGGGGAGAGTTAAGGGACAATGAGCAGTTCTTC. This encodes CSARWGELRDNEQFF.

This chain links TRBV12-3 or TRBV12-4 with TRBJ2-1; a weak D match, TRBD1 (6 bases). The CDR3 extends over 13 amino acids. Trimming stripped 5 bases from V and 11 bases from J, with 16 bases between. The DNA of the CDR3 is TGTGCCAGCAGTCATGTCCACAGGGACCAGCAGTTCTTC. Translated, it gives CASSHVHRDQQFF.

The chain uses TRBV7-2 and TRBJ2-3; 9 nucleotides match TRBD2. Germline CDR1 is SGHTA and CDR2 is FQGNSA. J was trimmed by 2 bases and V by 4 bases; bases with no gene match: 13. This CDR3 contains 18 residues. The CDR3 DNA is TGTGCCAGCAGCTCCCCCCAGGGGCGGGGGGGAAACACAGATACGCAGTATTTT. This codes for CASSSPQGRGGNTDTQYF.